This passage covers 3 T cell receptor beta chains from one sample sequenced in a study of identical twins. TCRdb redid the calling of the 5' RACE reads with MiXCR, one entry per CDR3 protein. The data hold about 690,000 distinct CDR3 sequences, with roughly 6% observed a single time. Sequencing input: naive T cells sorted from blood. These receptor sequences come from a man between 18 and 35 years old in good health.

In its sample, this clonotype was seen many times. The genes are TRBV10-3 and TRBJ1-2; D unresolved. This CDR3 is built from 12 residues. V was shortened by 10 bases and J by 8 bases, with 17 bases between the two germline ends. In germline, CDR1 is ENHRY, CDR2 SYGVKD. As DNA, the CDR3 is TGTGCCACCGATAGTGGGTCTGCCGGCTACACCTTC. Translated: CATDSGSAGYTF.

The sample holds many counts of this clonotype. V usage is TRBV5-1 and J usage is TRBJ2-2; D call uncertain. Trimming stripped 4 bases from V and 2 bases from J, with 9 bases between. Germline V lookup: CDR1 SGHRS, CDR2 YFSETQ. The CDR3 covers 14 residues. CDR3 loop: CASSPGDNTGELFF. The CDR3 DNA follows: TGCGCCAGCAGCCCTGGAGATAACACCGGGGAGCTGTTTTTT.

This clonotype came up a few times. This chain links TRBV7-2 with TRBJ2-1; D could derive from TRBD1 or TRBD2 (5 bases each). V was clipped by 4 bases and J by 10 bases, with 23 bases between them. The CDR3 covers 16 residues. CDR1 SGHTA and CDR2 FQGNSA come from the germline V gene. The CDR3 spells CASSSLLGLAGGEQFF. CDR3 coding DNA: TGTGCCAGCAGCTCTCTACTGGGGCTAGCAGGTGGGGAGCAGTTCTTC. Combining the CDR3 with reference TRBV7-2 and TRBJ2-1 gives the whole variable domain GAGVSQSPSNKVTEKGKDVELRCDPISGHTALYWYRQSLGQGLEFLIYFQGNSAPDKSGLPSDRFSAERTGGSVSTLTIQRTQQEDSAVYLCASSSLLGLAGGEQFFGPGTRLTVL.